The 6 T cell receptor beta chains below were found in one sample sequenced in a study of blood T cell repertoires in COVID-19. Data came from immunoSEQ multiplex PCR; TCRdb stores just in-frame clones and leaves some out. There are fewer than 200,000 clones in the sample; 70% to 85% occur only once, and 7% lies in the top ten. Input material: peripheral blood. The receptors come from a woman aged 40 to 49 with COVID-19, enrolled during active disease.

The genes are TRBV7-3 and TRBJ2-1; 11 bases agree with TRBD2. The CDR3 totals 18 residues. V lost 1 base to trimming and J lost 12 bases; unmatched junction nucleotides: 17. The germline CDR1 and CDR2 sequences are SGHTA and FQGTGA. CDR3 in DNA: TGTGCCAGCAGCTTAAGCGGGAGGACAGGGACTAGCGGAGTGGTGCAGTTCTTC. Its protein product is CASSLSGRTGTSGVVQFF.

This clone has just one count. This chain uses TRBV30 with TRBJ2-6; 9 bases are a match to TRBD1. V lost 3 bases to trimming and J lost 1 base; unmatched junction nucleotides: 10. Looked up from germline, CDR1 is GTSNPN and CDR2 is SVGIG (reference sequence). The CDR3 consists of 18 residues. Here the CDR3 reads CAWRGGGQGYSGANVLTF. Here the CDR3 DNA reads TGTGCCTGGAGGGGTGGGGGACAGGGCTATTCTGGGGCCAACGTCCTGACTTTC.

This clone was seen once. This chain links TRBV7-9 with TRBJ2-5, with D possibly matching TRBD2 (6 bases). The V end was cut by 1 base, the J end by 5 bases, with 11 bases between. The CDR3 sequence is 14 residues long. Germline V gene data show CDR1 as SEHNR and CDR2 as FQNEAQ (reference sequence). CDR3 DNA: TGTGCCAGCAGCTTAGGGAGGGAGAGGGAGACCCAGTACTTC. This encodes CASSLGRERETQYF.

The rearrangement links TRBV7-8 to TRBJ2-1; TRBD1 aligns across 9 bases. The CDR3 is made up of 15 amino acids. Trimming cost V 4 bases and J 9 bases; bases outside gene matches: 10. CDR1 is SGHVS and CDR2 is FQNEAQ in the germline V gene. Here the CDR3 reads CASSSRQGVLSEQFF. The CDR3 coding sequence is TGTGCCAGCAGCTCACGACAGGGGGTACTAAGTGAGCAGTTCTTC.

This sequence joins TRBV19 and TRBJ2-3, with a weak D call TRBD1 (5 bases). V lost 2 bases and J 7 bases, leaving 10 bases between the germline ends. The CDR3 sequence is 13 residues long. Germline lookup yields CDR1 LNHDA and CDR2 SQIVND (reference sequence). Here the CDR3 reads CASSIQGLNTQYF. The CDR3, as DNA: TGTGCCAGTAGTATACAGGGCCTGAATACGCAGTATTTT. Combining the CDR3 with reference TRBV19 and TRBJ2-3 gives the whole variable domain DGGITQSPKYLFRKEGQNVTLSCEQNLNHDAMYWYRQDPGQGLRLIYYSQIVNDFQKGDIAEGYSVSREKKESFPLTVTSAQKNPTAFYLCASSIQGLNTQYFGPGTRLTVL.

The chain has TRBV7-9 and TRBJ2-6; 10 bases map to TRBD1. Per germline, CDR1 SEHNR and CDR2 FQNEAQ (reference sequence). CDR3 length: 18 amino acids. V lost 5 bases and J lost 0; bases outside the gene matches: 7. The CDR3 sequence: CASSETGTGDSGANVLTF. DNA for the CDR3: TGTGCCAGCAGCGAAACCGGGACAGGGGACTCTGGGGCCAACGTCCTGACTTTC.